The 9 T cell receptor beta chains below all came from one sample that was sequenced in a study of shared clonotypes between healthy human individuals. Profiling relied on immunoSEQ multiplex PCR, and the TCRdb table lists in-frame clones only, not all of them. Of just over 2,000,000 clones listed, roughly 94% are singletons. The sample consisted of naive CD4+ T cells sorted from blood. The subset is: CD45RA+ positively selected. These receptors were taken from a man aged 18 to 29 in good health.

The chain links TRBV6-1 to TRBJ1-2; TRBD1 matches 10 bases. V gave up 7 bases and J gave up 4 bases; unmatched junction bases: 6. CDR3 length: 14 residues. Germline CDR1 reads MNHNS; CDR2 reads SASEGT. For the CDR3, the DNA is TGTGCCAGCAACCGGGACAGGGGATTCTATGGCTACACCTTC. Protein: CASNRDRGFYGYTF.

This clone is a singleton in its sample. The CDR3 region is CASSPPGAQNTEAFF. The CDR3 DNA follows: TGTGCCAGCAGTCCACCGGGGGCCCAGAACACTGAAGCTTTCTTT. The V and J genes are TRBV27 and TRBJ1-1, with D maybe TRBD1 (6 bases). Trimming stripped 5 bases from V and 1 base from J, with 14 bases between. The CDR3 spans 15 residues. Germline loops: CDR1 MNHEY, CDR2 SMNVEV (reference sequence).

This clone was recorded only once. The J gene is TRBJ2-3, the V gene TRBV7-2, with D tentatively TRBD1 (5 bases). In germline, CDR1 is SGHTA, CDR2 FQGNSA. The length of the CDR3 is 15 residues. Trimming cost V 2 bases and J 5 bases, with 14 bases left between them. In nucleotides, the CDR3 is TGTGCCAGCAGCTTAAAGTCCCAGGGTAGAGATACGCAGTATTTT. Translated, it gives CASSLKSQGRDTQYF.

This chain joins TRBV6-5 and TRBJ1-3, with D uncertain. This CDR3 has 13 amino acids. Trimming removed 8 bases at V and 1 base at J, with 9 bases between. Germline CDR1 reads MNHEY; CDR2 reads SVGAGI. This CDR3 reads CASHSPSGNTIYF. CDR3 sequence (DNA): TGTGCCAGCCACAGCCCTTCTGGAAACACCATATATTTT.

Details on this clone: The same CDR3 can be traced to other DNA sequences in this sample. The V gene is TRBV7-2, the J gene TRBJ1-4, with TRBD1 identical over 7 bases. With V trimmed by 5 bases and J by 7 bases, 7 bases remained unmatched. The CDR3 runs to 14 residues. The V gene's germline CDR1 is SGHTA and CDR2 FQGNSA. In nucleotides, the CDR3 is TGTGCCAGCAGCCCAACAGCAGGGGGTGAAAAACTGTTTTTT. Translating gives CASSPTAGGEKLFF. Combining the CDR3 with reference TRBV7-2 and TRBJ1-4 gives the whole variable domain GAGVSQSPSNKVTEKGKDVELRCDPISGHTALYWYRQSLGQGLEFLIYFQGNSAPDKSGLPSDRFSAERTGGSVSTLTIQRTQQEDSAVYLCASSPTAGGEKLFFGSGTQLSVL.

This chain connects TRBV10-3 to TRBJ2-1, with TRBD2 as a possible D gene (5 bases). The CDR3 sequence is 13 residues long. Germline V gene data show CDR1 as ENHRY and CDR2 as SYGVKD. The V gene lost 0 bases and the J gene lost 5 bases, with 5 bases spanning the gap. In DNA, the CDR3 is TGTGCCATCAGTGAGTCCGGGGACAATGAGCAGTTCTTC. As protein: CAISESGDNEQFF.

This chain links TRBV27 with TRBJ2-2; TRBD1 matches at 12 bases. Germline CDR1 reads MNHEY; CDR2 reads SMNVEV (reference sequence). This CDR3 contains 15 residues. V gave up 5 bases and J gave up 13 bases; unmatched junction bases: 11. CDR3 region: CASSPTPGQGARLFF. The CDR3 nucleotides read TGTGCCAGCAGTCCAACACCGGGACAGGGGGCTCGGCTGTTTTTT.

This rearrangement joins TRBV6-1 to TRBJ1-1; tentatively, D is TRBD1 (6 bases). V was clipped by 2 bases and J by 11 bases, with 18 bases between them. From germline, CDR1 is MNHNS and CDR2 SASEGT. There are 14 residues in the CDR3. In nucleotides, the CDR3 is TGTGCCAGCAGTGAAAATCTTGCGGACAGAGGGGCTTTCTTT. Translation: CASSENLADRGAFF.

The J gene is TRBJ2-5, the V gene TRBV7-2; D unclear. CDR1 is SGHTA and CDR2 is FQGNSA in the germline V gene. The V end was cut by 2 bases, the J end by 9 bases, with 10 bases between. The CDR3 sequence is 12 residues long. In DNA, the CDR3 is TGTGCCAGCAGCTTATCGCAAAGGGCCCAGTACTTC. Translation gives CASSLSQRAQYF.